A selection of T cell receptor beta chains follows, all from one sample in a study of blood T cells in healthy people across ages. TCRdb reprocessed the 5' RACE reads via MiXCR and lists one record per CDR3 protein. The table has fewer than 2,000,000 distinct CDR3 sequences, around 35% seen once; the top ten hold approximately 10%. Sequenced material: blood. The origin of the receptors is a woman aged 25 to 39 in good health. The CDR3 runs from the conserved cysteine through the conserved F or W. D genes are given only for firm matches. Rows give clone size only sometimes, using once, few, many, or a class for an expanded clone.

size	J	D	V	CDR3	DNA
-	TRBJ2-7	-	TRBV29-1	CSVAGSQEASYEQYF	TGCAGCGTCGCCGGTTCCCAGGAGGCATCCTACGAGCAGTACTTC
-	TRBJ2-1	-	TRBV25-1	CASSELVGTSYNEQFF	TGTGCCAGCAGTGAATTGGTCGGGACATCCTACAATGAGCAGTTCTTC
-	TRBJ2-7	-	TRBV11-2	CASSLTIDSAVPSEQYF	TGTGCCAGCAGCTTGACTATTGATTCAGCGGTGCCCTCCGAGCAGTACTTC
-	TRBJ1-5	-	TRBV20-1	CSASQSQLAGSDQPQHF	TGCAGTGCTAGTCAATCCCAGCTCGCAGGTAGCGATCAGCCCCAGCATTTT
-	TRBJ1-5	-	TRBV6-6	CASSYGTPQRPQHF	TGTGCCAGCAGTTACGGGACCCCCCAGCGGCCCCAGCATTTT
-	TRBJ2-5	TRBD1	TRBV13	CASSSGQGTSNEQYF	TGTGCCAGCAGCTCTGGACAGGGAACCTCCAATGAGCAGTACTTC
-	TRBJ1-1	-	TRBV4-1	CASSQDQARNTEAFF	TGCGCCAGCAGCCAGGATCAGGCAAGGAACACTGAAGCTTTCTTT
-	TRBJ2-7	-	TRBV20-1	CSAEGASGSSYEQYF	TGCAGTGCTGAGGGGGCTAGCGGTAGCTCCTACGAGCAGTACTTC
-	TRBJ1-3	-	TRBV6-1	CASSDPGSSGNTIYF	TGTGCCAGCAGTGACCCCGGGTCCTCTGGAAACACCATATATTTT
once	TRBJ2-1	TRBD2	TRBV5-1	CASSSAGTSGTPTGNEQFF	TGCGCCAGCAGCTCGGCCGGGACTAGCGGGACTCCCACGGGGAATGAGCAGTTCTTC
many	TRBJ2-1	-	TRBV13	CASSLLARGKQFF	TGTGCCAGCAGCCTCCTCGCGAGGGGAAAGCAGTTCTTC
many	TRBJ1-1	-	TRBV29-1	CSVESTEAFF	TGCAGCGTTGAGTCGACTGAAGCTTTCTTT
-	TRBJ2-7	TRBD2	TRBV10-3	CAISDEPGLAGASFSYEQYF	TGTGCCATCAGTGACGAACCGGGACTAGCGGGAGCATCCTTCTCCTACGAGCAGTACTTC
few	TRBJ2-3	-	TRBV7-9	CASSLEGSTRADTQYF	TGTGCCAGCAGCTTAGAGGGATCAACGAGGGCAGATACGCAGTATTTT
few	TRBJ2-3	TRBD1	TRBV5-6	CASSPGQASTDTQYF	TGTGCCAGCAGCCCCGGACAGGCAAGCACAGATACGCAGTATTTT
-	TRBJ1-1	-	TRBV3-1	CASSHRTSKAFF	TGTGCCAGCAGCCATAGGACAAGTAAAGCTTTCTTT
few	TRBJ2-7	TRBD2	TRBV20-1	CSGGTSSYEQYF	TGCAGCGGGGGGACTAGCAGCTACGAGCAGTACTTC
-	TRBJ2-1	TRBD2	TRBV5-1	CASSLGGTSGGLREFF	TGCGCCAGCAGCTTGGGGGGGACTAGCGGGGGCCTGAGGGAGTTCTTC
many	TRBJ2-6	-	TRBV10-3	CAISAPSPGANVLTF	TGTGCCATCAGTGCACCCTCACCTGGGGCCAACGTCCTGACTTTC
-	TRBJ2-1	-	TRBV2	CASSDISGYNEQFF	TGTGCCAGCAGCGACATCTCGGGGTACAATGAGCAGTTCTTC
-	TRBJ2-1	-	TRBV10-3	CAISADGAYNEQFF	TGTGCCATCAGTGCGGATGGGGCCTACAATGAGCAGTTCTTC
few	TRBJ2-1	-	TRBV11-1	CASSFAGEQFF	TGTGCCAGCAGCTTCGCCGGCGAGCAGTTCTTC
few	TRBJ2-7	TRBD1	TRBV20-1	CSATGQGGFPSYEQYF	TGCAGTGCTACGGGACAGGGAGGGTTTCCATCCTACGAGCAGTACTTC
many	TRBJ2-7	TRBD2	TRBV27	CASSPGGGYEQYF	TGTGCCAGCAGCCCCGGGGGGGGCTACGAGCAGTACTTC
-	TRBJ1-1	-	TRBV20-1	CSARVQPMNTEAFF	TGCAGTGCTAGAGTCCAGCCCATGAACACTGAAGCTTTCTTT
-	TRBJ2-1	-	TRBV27	CASYTGQYNEQFF	TGTGCCAGCTATACCGGACAATACAATGAGCAGTTCTTC
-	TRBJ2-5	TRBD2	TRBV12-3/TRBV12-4	CASSFPLAGGRNEQYF	TGTGCCAGCAGTTTTCCCCTAGCGGGGGGGCGAAATGAGCAGTACTTC
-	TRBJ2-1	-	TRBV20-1	CSAGRENTYNEQFF	TGCAGTGCTGGTCGGGAAAACACTTACAATGAGCAGTTCTTC
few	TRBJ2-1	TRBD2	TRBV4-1	CASSQDLAGSWDEQFF	TGCGCCAGCAGCCAAGACCTAGCGGGGTCCTGGGATGAGCAGTTCTTC
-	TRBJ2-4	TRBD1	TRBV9	CASSVNAGTGVAIQYF	TGTGCCAGCAGCGTGAATGCCGGGACAGGGGTGGCCATTCAGTACTTC
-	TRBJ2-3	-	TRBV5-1	CASSLDRARTDTQYF	TGCGCCAGCAGCTTGGACAGGGCCCGCACAGATACGCAGTATTTT
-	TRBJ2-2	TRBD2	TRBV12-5	CASGLRPGGLAGGETNTGELFF	TGTGCTAGTGGTTTACGGCCGGGGGGACTAGCGGGAGGGGAAACGAACACCGGGGAGCTGTTTTTT
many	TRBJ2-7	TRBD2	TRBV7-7	CASSFIAGGEQYF	TGTGCCAGCAGCTTCATAGCGGGAGGCGAGCAGTACTTC
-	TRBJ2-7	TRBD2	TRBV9	CASSGTLAGGPLYNEQYF	TGTGCCAGCAGCGGGACCTTAGCGGGAGGGCCGTTGTACAATGAGCAGTACTTC
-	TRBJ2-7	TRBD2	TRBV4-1	CASSQEVVAGGLGAYEQYF	TGCGCCAGCAGCCAAGAGGTGGTAGCGGGGGGGTTAGGCGCCTACGAGCAGTACTTC
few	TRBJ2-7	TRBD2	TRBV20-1	CSARYVAGVYEQYF	TGCAGTGCTCGCTATGTAGCGGGAGTGTACGAGCAGTACTTC
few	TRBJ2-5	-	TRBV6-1	CASSEGGRSQETQYF	TGTGCCAGCAGTGAAGGAGGACGGAGCCAAGAGACCCAGTACTTC
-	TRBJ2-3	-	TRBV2	CASKYSSQIDTQYF	TGTGCCAGCAAGTATTCAAGCCAGATAGATACGCAGTATTTT
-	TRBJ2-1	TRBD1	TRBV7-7	CASSLGTGGVPGEQFF	TGTGCCAGCAGCTTAGGCACAGGGGGAGTACCCGGTGAGCAGTTCTTC
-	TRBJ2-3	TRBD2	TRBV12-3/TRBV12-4	CATGNSGTIADTQYF	TGTGCCACCGGGAACAGCGGGACTATCGCAGATACGCAGTATTTT
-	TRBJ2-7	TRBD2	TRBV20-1	CSASGTSGSSYEQYF	TGCAGTGCCTCCGGGACTAGCGGTTCCAGCTACGAGCAGTACTTC